Sequencing of this T cell receptor beta chain was carried out in a study of T-cell reconstitution after alpha-beta-depleted transplantation in children. Many counts were recorded for this clonotype. Its antigen is still unknown. Study results and caveats: Reports say that about two months after transplant, the alpha-beta T cells came out of several hundred graft clones that had expanded.

Unique molecular identifiers were built into the TCRbeta library. TCRdb analysed the PCR reads with MiXCR anew, one entry per CDR3 protein. The repertoire consists of about 260,000 distinct CDR3 sequences, with roughly 8% occurring once and the leading ten covering just under 6.5%. There are 13 residues in the CDR3. V dropped 5 bases and J dropped 3 bases, with 11 bases sitting between them. Germline V gives CDR1 SGHTS, CDR2 YDEGEE. J is TRBJ1-1 and V is TRBV5-8; TRBD1 is a possible D gene (5 bases). This TCR was sampled from a male patient under 18 who had a stem cell transplant for acute lymphoblastic leukemia, so the T cells may come from the graft donor. The sequences come from PBMCs, mostly from graft donor cells, collected 180 days after TCRalphabeta/CD19-depleted stem cell transplant. Here the CDR3 reads CASRQGLHTEAFF. The CDR3 DNA is TGTGCCAGCAGGCAGGGCCTCCACACTGAAGCTTTCTTT.